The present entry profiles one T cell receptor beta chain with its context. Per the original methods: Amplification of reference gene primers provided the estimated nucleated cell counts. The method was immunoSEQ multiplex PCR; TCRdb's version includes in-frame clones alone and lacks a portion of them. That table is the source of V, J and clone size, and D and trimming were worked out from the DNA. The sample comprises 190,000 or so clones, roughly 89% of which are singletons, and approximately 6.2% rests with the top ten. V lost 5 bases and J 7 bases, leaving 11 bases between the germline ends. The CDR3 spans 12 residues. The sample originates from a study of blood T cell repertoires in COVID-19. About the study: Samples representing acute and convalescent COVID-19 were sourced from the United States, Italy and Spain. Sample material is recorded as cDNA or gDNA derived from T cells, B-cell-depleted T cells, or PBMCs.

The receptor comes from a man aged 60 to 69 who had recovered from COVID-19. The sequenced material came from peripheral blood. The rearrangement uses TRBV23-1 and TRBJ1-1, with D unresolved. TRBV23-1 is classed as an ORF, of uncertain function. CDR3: CASSSCSGEAFF. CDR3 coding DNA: TGCGCCAGCAGTAGTTGCTCCGGTGAAGCTTTCTTT.